Listed below are T cell receptor beta chains from one sample, sequenced in a study of vaccination effects on CD4 cells after COVID-19. Their recognized antigens are unknown. Clones were read by immunoSEQ multiplex PCR, and TCRdb kept only the in-frame ones, dropping some. The sample has about 27,000 clones; 72% are singletons. The input for sequencing was CD4+ T cells from PBMCs cultured with SARS-CoV-2 spike peptides, taken before COVID-19 vaccination. These receptors came from a human donor who received a COVID-19 vaccine. Each CDR3 is given without its conserved first and last residue. Each record gives: V gene, J gene, CDR3 protein.

TRBV28,TRBJ1-1,ASTAGNQNTEAF
TRBV2,TRBJ1-2,ASSTTGLHYGYT
TRBV10-3,TRBJ2-7,ATNYGQSNEQY
TRBV7-8,TRBJ1-6,ASSTRTGAGSPLH
TRBV24-1,TRBJ2-1,ATSVAPKFYNEQF
TRBV5-1,TRBJ2-1,ASSLIGTSGWGEQF
TRBV10-3,TRBJ1-1,AISESPAGGETEAF
TRBV4-1,TRBJ1-2,ASSQPAFSGGYT
TRBV2,TRBJ1-2,ASSEVEGGGYT
TRBV11-2,TRBJ2-1,ASSSSPRLAGAYNEQF
TRBV6-5,TRBJ1-3,ASSYVGKPGNTIY
TRBV7-9,TRBJ2-5,ASSLGRLNEETQY
TRBV12-5,TRBJ2-1,ASGLQGGREQF
TRBV6-5,TRBJ2-3,ASRTVAGSTDTQY
TRBV2,TRBJ2-7,AGGTGGYEQY
TRBV11-3,TRBJ2-1,ASSSGTSGGDEQF
TRBV5-1,TRBJ2-7,ASSPDHSARSYEQY
TRBV29-1,TRBJ2-3,SVAAQATDTQY
TRBV10-2,TRBJ1-1,ASSGNVGNTEAF
TRBV9,TRBJ2-2,ASSVSGTDTGELF
TRBV2,TRBJ1-2,ASSEKAYGYT
TRBV20-1,TRBJ2-5,SASRGAETQY
TRBV19,TRBJ2-4,ASSIRGRSENIQY
TRBV29-1,TRBJ1-2,SVEVDRGIDGYT
TRBV7-9,TRBJ2-5,ASTYHGGGETQY
TRBV4-1,TRBJ2-2,ASSTQGVIVTGELF
TRBV19,TRBJ2-2,ASSIIVAGVVDTGELF
TRBV5-4,TRBJ2-7,ASSLAGGFSYEQY
TRBV7-2,TRBJ2-7,ASSFPLGVNEQY
TRBV5-1,TRBJ2-3,ASYQDRGEADTQY
TRBV10-3,TRBJ1-2,AISEMTGYRYGYT
TRBV19,TRBJ1-3,ASSLQGALGNTIY
TRBV2,TRBJ2-2,ASSLALAGVTGELF
TRBV18,TRBJ1-1,ASSRVATEAF
TRBV6-2/TRBV6-3,TRBJ2-4,ASSYPRGLAKNIQY
TRBV14,TRBJ1-3,ASSHQQGLSGNTIY
TRBV24-1,TRBJ2-7,ATSVGRQY
TRBV28,TRBJ1-1,ASSSSPNTEAF
TRBV6-5,TRBJ1-1,ASSPGGWDTEAF
TRBV3-1/TRBV3-2,TRBJ1-2,ASSQDPWTGGSYGYT
TRBV11-2,TRBJ1-1,ASSSQGNRAF
TRBV12-3/TRBV12-4,TRBJ1-5,ASRRTGNQPQH
TRBV4-1,TRBJ1-2,ASSPLQFPNYGYT
TRBV30,TRBJ2-2,AWSGETSGTTGELF
TRBV6-5,TRBJ2-4,ASSYEWGAKNIQY
TRBV19,TRBJ2-2,ASSPPLARGRTGELF
TRBV6-5,TRBJ1-2,ASTPPANYGYT
TRBV3-1/TRBV3-2,TRBJ1-2,ASSHEGNYGYT
TRBV2,TRBJ2-6,ASSLRRQGPGSGANVLT
TRBV5-1,TRBJ1-6,ASSLDRADSPLH
TRBV7-2,TRBJ2-1,ASSSIGGQGGNEQF
TRBV6-5,TRBJ2-4,ASSPSGRNIQY
TRBV11-3,TRBJ2-2,ASSLGTGAGELF
TRBV6-6,TRBJ2-7,ASSYSTASSYEQY
TRBV6-5,TRBJ1-5,ASSDGVNQPQH
TRBV5-1,TRBJ2-2,ASSRNTGELF
TRBV7-6,TRBJ1-1,ASSAGRTIMNTEAF
TRBV5-1,TRBJ1-1,ASSLNRPEEAF
TRBV19,TRBJ2-1,ASSIATRKIIYNEQF